The TCR beta chain under discussion was sequenced for a study of blood T cell repertoires in COVID-19. In the study overall: Collection of acute and convalescent COVID-19 samples took place in the United States, Italy and Spain. From T cells, B-cell-depleted T cells, or PBMCs came the material, which was cDNA or gDNA.

The CDR3 runs 16 residues. Authors' methods: Quantification of nucleated cells was approximated via reference gene primer amplification. Some clones are missing from TCRdb's copy, which holds only in-frame ones; the method was immunoSEQ multiplex PCR. The DNA was the basis for D and trimming; V, J and clone size are from that table. The sample holds tens of thousands of clones, about 88% seen once. This TCR derives from a man aged 60-69 years with acute or convalescent COVID-19. The chain couples TRBV21-1 to TRBJ2-2; TRBD1 is the table's D call and was not checked against the DNA. TRBV21-1 is listed as a pseudogene. Material: peripheral blood. The CDR3 region has the DNA TGTGCCAGCAGCCTACGGACACTCGCGAACACCGGGGAGCTGTTTTTT. Translated: CASSLRTLANTGELFF.